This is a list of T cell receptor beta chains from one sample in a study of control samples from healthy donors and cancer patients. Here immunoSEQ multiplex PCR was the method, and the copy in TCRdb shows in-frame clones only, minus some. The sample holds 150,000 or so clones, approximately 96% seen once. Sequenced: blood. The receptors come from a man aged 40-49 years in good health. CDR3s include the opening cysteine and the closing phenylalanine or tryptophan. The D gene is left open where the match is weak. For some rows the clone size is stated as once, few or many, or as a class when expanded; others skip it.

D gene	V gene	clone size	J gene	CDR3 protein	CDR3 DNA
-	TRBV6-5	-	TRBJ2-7	CASRVQGSSEYF	TGTGCCAGCAGAGTCCAGGGCTCGAGTGAGTACTTC
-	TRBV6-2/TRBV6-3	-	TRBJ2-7	CASSYPNRDSYEQYF	TGTGCCAGCAGTTACCCCAACAGGGACTCCTACGAGCAGTACTTC
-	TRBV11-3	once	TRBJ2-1	CASSLDYYNEQFF	TGTGCCAGCAGCTTAGACTACTACAATGAGCAGTTCTTC
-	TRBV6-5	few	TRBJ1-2	CASKEQGIHGYTF	TGTGCCAGCAAAGAACAGGGAATTCATGGCTACACCTTC
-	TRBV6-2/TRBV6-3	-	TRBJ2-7	CASSYPPPYEQYF	TGTGCCAGCAGTTATCCCCCTCCCTACGAGCAGTACTTC
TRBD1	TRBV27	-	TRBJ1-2	CASSREDRGLYGYTF	TGTGCCAGCAGTAGAGAGGACAGGGGGCTCTATGGCTACACCTTC
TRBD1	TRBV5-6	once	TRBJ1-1	CASSLWGQFWEAFF	TGTGCCAGCAGCTTGTGGGGACAGTTTTGGGAAGCTTTCTTT
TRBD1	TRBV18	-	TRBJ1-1	CASSPDRGTEAFF	TGTGCCAGCTCCCCGGACAGGGGCACTGAAGCTTTCTTT
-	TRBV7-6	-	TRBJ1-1	CASSRTLEGDTEAFF	TGTGCCAGCAGCAGGACCCTGGAGGGAGACACTGAAGCTTTCTTT
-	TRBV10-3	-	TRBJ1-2	CAISEPAGANYGYTF	TGTGCCATCAGTGAGCCTGCGGGAGCTAACTATGGCTACACCTTC
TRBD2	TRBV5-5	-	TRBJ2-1	CASSLAPGGVYNEQFF	TGTGCCAGCAGCTTGGCCCCCGGGGGGGTCTACAATGAGCAGTTCTTC
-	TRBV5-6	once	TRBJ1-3	CASSLPQGWGNTIYF	TGTGCCAGCAGCTTACCACAGGGATGGGGAAACACCATATATTTT
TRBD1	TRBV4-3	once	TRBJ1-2	CASSSRGDSFYGYTF	TGCGCCAGCAGCTCAAGGGGGGACAGCTTCTATGGCTACACCTTC
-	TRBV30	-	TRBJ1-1	CAWSRGTRNTEAFF	TGTGCCTGGAGTCGAGGGACGAGGAACACTGAAGCTTTCTTT
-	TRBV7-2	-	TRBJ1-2	CASSLELPPTYTF	TGTGCCAGCAGCTTAGAATTGCCCCCGACCTACACCTTC
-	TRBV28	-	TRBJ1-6	CASSHLGGDNSPLHF	TGTGCCAGCAGTCACCTGGGGGGGGATAATTCACCCCTCCACTTT
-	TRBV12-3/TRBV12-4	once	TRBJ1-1	CAISRGTGFEAFF	TGTGCCATCAGCCGAGGAACGGGCTTTGAAGCTTTCTTT
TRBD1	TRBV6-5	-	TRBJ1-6	CASSTGTGGAPLHF	TGTGCCAGCAGCACCGGGACAGGGGGCGCACCCCTCCACTTT
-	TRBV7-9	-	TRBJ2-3	CASSLSGASDTQYF	TGTGCCAGCAGCTTGTCGGGGGCATCAGATACGCAGTATTTT
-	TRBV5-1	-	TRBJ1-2	CASADRNYGYTF	TGCGCCAGCGCTGACAGGAACTATGGCTACACCTTC
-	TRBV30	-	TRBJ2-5	CAWGSSRRETQYF	TGTGCCTGGGGCTCATCTAGACGGGAGACCCAGTACTTC
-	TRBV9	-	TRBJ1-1	CASSAGRGRNTEAFF	TGTGCCAGCAGCGCCGGGCGAGGGCGAAACACTGAAGCTTTCTTT
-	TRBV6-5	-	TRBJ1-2	CASKGISSGYTF	TGTGCCAGCAAGGGTATCAGTAGTGGCTACACCTTC
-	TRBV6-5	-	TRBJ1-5	CASSSTYYQPQHF	TGTGCCAGCAGTTCCACCTACTATCAGCCCCAGCATTTT
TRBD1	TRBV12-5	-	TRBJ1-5	CASGQGQLQNQPQHF	TGTGCTAGTGGCCAGGGACAGCTACAAAATCAGCCCCAGCATTTT
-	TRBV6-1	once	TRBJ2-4	CASSELGAGKNIQYF	TGTGCCAGCAGTGAACTGGGGGCGGGTAAAAACATTCAGTACTTC
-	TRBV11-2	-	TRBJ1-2	CASSLAAGRDYGYTF	TGTGCCAGCAGCTTAGCTGCTGGACGGGACTATGGCTACACCTTC
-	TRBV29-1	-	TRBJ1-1	CSAQHVNTEAFF	TGCAGCGCACAACATGTGAACACTGAAGCTTTCTTT
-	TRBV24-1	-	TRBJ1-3	CATEQGNTIYF	TGTGCCACCGAACAGGGAAACACCATATATTTT
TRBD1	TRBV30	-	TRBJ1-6	CAWGISGQGNNSPLHF	TGTGCCTGGGGGATAAGTGGACAGGGTAATAATTCACCCCTCCACTTT
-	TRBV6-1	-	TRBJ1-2	CASSERYYGYTF	TGTGCCAGCAGTGAACGGTACTATGGCTACACCTTC
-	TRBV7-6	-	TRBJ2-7	CASSLSIQGGTSYEQYF	TGTGCCAGCAGCTTAAGCATACAGGGAGGTACGTCGTACGAGCAGTACTTC
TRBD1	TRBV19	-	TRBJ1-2	CASTRTPTGVYGYTF	TGTGCCAGTACCCGCACCCCGACAGGGGTCTATGGCTACACCTTC
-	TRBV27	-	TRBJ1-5	CASSLRAGVAQPQHF	TGTGCCAGCAGTTTAAGGGCAGGGGTGGCTCAGCCCCAGCATTTT
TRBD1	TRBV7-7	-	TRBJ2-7	CASSRGQGGEQYF	TGTGCCAGCAGCCGGGGACAGGGGGGGGAGCAGTACTTC
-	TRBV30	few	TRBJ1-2	CAWSVRAKRKPPNYGYTF	TGTGCCTGGAGTGTACGGGCAAAGCGCAAGCCCCCTAACTATGGCTACACCTTC
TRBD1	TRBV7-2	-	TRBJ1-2	CASSQDRFRGYTF	TGTGCCAGCAGCCAGGACAGGTTTCGTGGCTACACCTTC